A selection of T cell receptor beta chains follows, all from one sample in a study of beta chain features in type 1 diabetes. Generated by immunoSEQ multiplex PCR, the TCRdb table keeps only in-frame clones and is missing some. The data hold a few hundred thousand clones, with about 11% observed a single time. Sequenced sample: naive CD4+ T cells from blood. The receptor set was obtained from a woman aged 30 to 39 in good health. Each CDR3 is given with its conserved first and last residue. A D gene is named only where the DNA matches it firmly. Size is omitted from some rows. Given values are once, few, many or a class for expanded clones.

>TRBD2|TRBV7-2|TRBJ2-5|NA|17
CASSSLRGRGAQETQYF
TGTGCCAGCAGCTCCCTAAGAGGGAGGGGCGCTCAAGAGACCCAGTACTTC
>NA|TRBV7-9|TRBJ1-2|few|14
CASSLVEGGDGYTF
TGTGCCAGCAGCTTAGTAGAGGGTGGAGACGGCTACACCTTC
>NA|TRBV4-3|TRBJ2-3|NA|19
CASSQDLARPSDRTDTQYF
TGCGCCAGCAGCCAAGATTTAGCGCGGCCCTCAGATCGCACAGATACGCAGTATTTT
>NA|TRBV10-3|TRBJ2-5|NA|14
CAISGVDKGTNQYF
TGTGCCATCAGTGGAGTGGATAAAGGGACAAACCAGTACTTC
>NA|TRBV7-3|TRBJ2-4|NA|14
CASSYTGGQNIQYF
TGTGCCAGCAGCTACACCGGCGGGCAAAACATTCAGTACTTC
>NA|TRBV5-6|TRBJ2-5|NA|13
CASTVASRETQYF
TGTGCCAGCACCGTTGCTAGTCGAGAGACCCAGTACTTC
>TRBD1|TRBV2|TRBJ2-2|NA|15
CASSFQGAGSGELFF
TGTGCCAGCAGCTTTCAGGGGGCTGGGTCCGGGGAGCTGTTTTTT
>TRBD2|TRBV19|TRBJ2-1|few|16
CASSVRGLAAPNEQFF
TGTGCCAGTAGTGTTCGCGGACTAGCGGCACCCAATGAGCAGTTCTTC
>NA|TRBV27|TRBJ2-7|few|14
CASMVYGTYYEQYF
TGTGCCAGCATGGTGTACGGGACATACTACGAGCAGTACTTC
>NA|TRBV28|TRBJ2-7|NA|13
CASIPKGASRGRF
TGTGCCAGCATTCCTAAGGGGGCCTCACGGGGGCGCTTC
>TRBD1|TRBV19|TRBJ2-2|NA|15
CASIPGQVNTGELFF
TGTGCCAGTATCCCGGGACAGGTGAACACCGGGGAGCTGTTTTTT
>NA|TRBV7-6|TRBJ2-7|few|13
CASSLNTDYEQYF
TGTGCCAGCAGCTTAAACACCGACTACGAGCAGTACTTC
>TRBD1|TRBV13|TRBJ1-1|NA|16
CASSLGLGTGNTEAFF
TGTGCCAGCAGCTTAGGCCTCGGGACAGGGAACACTGAAGCTTTCTTT
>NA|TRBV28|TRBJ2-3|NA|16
CASSSPGLAPVDTQYF
TGTGCCAGCAGTTCCCCGGGGTTAGCCCCCGTGGATACGCAGTATTTT
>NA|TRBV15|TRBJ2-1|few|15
CATSISRPGYNEQFF
TGTGCCACCAGCATTAGTCGCCCGGGATACAATGAGCAGTTCTTC
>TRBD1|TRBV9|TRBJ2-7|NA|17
CASSTDRGRLRSYEQYF
TGTGCCAGCAGCACGGACAGGGGGCGTTTACGATCTTACGAGCAGTACTTC
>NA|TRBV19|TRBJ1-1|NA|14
CASSIAGTKTEAFF
TGTGCCAGTAGTATAGCAGGGACAAAGACTGAAGCTTTCTTT
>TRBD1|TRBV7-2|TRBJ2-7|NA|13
CASSWGQGGEQYF
TGTGCCAGCAGCTGGGGACAGGGAGGGGAGCAGTACTTC
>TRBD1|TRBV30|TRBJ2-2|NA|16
CARNTGAWANTRELFF
TGTGCCCGTAATACAGGGGCTTGGGCAAACACCAGGGAGCTGTTTTTT
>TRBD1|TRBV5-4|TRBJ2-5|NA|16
CASSRGQPGIGETQYF
TGTGCCAGCAGCAGGGGACAGCCCGGGATTGGAGAGACCCAGTACTTC
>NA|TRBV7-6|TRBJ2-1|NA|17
CASSLGGGRRRDNEQFF
TGTGCCAGCAGCTTAGGGGGTGGGCGGAGGAGGGACAATGAGCAGTTCTTC
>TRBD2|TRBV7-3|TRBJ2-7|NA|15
CASSFRGGVDYEQYF
TGTGCCAGCAGCTTTCGGGGGGGTGTGGACTACGAGCAGTACTTC
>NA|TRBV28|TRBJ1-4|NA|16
CASSFGSPATNEKLFF
TGTGCCAGCAGTTTTGGCTCGCCTGCAACTAATGAAAAACTGTTTTTT
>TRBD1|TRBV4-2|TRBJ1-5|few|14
CASSQGQGGQPQHF
TGTGCCAGCAGCCAAGGACAGGGTGGCCAGCCCCAGCATTTT
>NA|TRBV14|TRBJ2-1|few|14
CASSRAGRRDEQFF
TGTGCCAGCAGCCGGGCGGGGCGAAGGGATGAGCAGTTCTTC
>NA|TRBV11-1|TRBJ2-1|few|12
CASSPVLNEQFF
TGTGCCAGCAGCCCCGTGTTGAATGAGCAGTTCTTC
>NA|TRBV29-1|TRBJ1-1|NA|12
CSVDFKNTEAFF
TGCAGCGTTGATTTCAAGAACACTGAAGCTTTCTTT
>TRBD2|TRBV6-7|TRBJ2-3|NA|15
CASRRLAGGPYTQYF
TGTGCCAGCAGAAGGTTAGCGGGAGGGCCTTATACGCAGTATTTT
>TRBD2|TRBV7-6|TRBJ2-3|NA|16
CASSPSSGRETDTQYF
TGTGCCAGCAGCCCTTCTAGCGGGAGGGAGACAGATACGCAGTATTTT
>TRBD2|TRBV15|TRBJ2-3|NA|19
CATSRDRALAGGRTDTQYF
TGTGCCACCAGCAGAGATCGGGCCCTAGCGGGAGGCCGCACAGATACGCAGTATTTT
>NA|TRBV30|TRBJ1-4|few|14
CAWSVGGTNEKLFF
TGTGCCTGGAGTGTAGGCGGGACTAATGAAAAACTGTTTTTT
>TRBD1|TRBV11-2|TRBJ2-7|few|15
CASRDVGQGSYEQYF
TGTGCCAGCAGGGACGTGGGACAGGGAAGCTACGAGCAGTACTTC
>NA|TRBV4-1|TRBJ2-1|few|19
CASSQYGPGETRFYNEQFF
TGCGCCAGCAGCCAATATGGGCCTGGGGAGACGAGGTTTTACAATGAGCAGTTCTTC
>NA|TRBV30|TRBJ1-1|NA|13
CAWGPGHGSPAFF
TGTGCCTGGGGGCCCGGACACGGATCACCCGCTTTCTTT
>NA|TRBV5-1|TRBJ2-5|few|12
CASSWDFKEQYF
TGCGCCAGCAGTTGGGACTTTAAGGAGCAGTACTTC
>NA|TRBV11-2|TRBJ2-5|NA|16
CASDEGGHRFGETQYF
TGTGCCAGCGACGAGGGAGGACACCGCTTCGGGGAGACCCAGTACTTC
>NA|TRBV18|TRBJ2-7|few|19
CASSPLDTAAGGATYEQYF
TGTGCCAGCTCACCACTTGACACGGCTGCTGGAGGCGCAACCTACGAGCAGTACTTC
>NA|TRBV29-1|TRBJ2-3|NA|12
CSVRVDSDTQYF
TGCAGCGTCAGGGTAGATTCAGATACGCAGTATTTT
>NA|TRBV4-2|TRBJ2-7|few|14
CASSQERASYEQYF
TGTGCCAGCAGCCAAGAGAGGGCCTCGTACGAGCAGTACTTC
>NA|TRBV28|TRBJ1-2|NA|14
CASRVDGNNYGYTF
TGTGCCAGCAGAGTCGACGGGAATAACTATGGCTACACCTTC
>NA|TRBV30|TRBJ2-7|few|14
CAWSGRLVSYEQYF
TGTGCCTGGAGTGGGCGACTAGTATCCTACGAGCAGTACTTC
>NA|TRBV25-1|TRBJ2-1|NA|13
CASSERLFNEQFF
TGTGCCAGCAGTGAACGACTTTTCAATGAGCAGTTCTTC
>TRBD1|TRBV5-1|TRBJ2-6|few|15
CASGPGGPGANVLTF
TGCGCCAGCGGTCCAGGGGGACCTGGGGCCAACGTCCTGACTTTC
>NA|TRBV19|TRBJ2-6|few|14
CASSPGTGANVLTF
TGTGCCAGTTCCCCCGGGACTGGGGCCAACGTCCTGACTTTC
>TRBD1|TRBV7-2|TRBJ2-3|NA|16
CASSPGGTGGTDTQYF
TGTGCCAGCAGCCCAGGTGGGACAGGGGGCACAGATACGCAGTATTTT
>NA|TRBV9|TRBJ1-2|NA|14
CASSVAGASYGYTF
TGTGCCAGCAGCGTAGCAGGGGCAAGTTATGGCTACACCTTC
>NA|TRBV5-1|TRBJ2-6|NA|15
CASSLAGSGANVLTF
TGCGCCAGCAGCTTGGCGGGCTCTGGGGCCAACGTCCTGACTTTC
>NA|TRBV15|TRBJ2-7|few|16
CATSRDEGTLPYEQYF
TGTGCCACCAGCAGAGATGAGGGAACCCTTCCCTACGAGCAGTACTTC
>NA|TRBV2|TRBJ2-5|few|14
CASSDARAEETQYF
TGTGCCAGCAGTGACGCCAGGGCAGAAGAGACCCAGTACTTC